What follows describes a single TCR beta chain. Method: immunoSEQ multiplex PCR; TCRdb's copy keeps in-frame clones and lacks some. The top ten clones hold about 1.9% of a sample with about 180,000 clones, roughly nine tenths of them seen once. This entry is derived from a study of blood T cell repertoires in COVID-19. This CDR3 is 16 amino acids long. The J segment lost 2 bases and the V segment lost 6 bases, leaving 4 bases of the junction unmatched. Germline lookup yields CDR1 SNHLY and CDR2 FYNNEI. This chain connects TRBV2 to TRBJ2-5; TRBD2 aligns across 15 bases. The receptor was derived from a man aged 18 to 29 who had recovered from COVID-19. Sequenced input: peripheral blood. This chain's CDR3 is CASSDGLAGGQETQYF. For the CDR3, the DNA is TGTGCCAGCAGCGACGGACTAGCGGGAGGGCAAGAGACCCAGTACTTC.